This TCR beta chain was retrieved from a study of blood T cell repertoires in COVID-19. The CDR3 has 16 amino acids. Germline V lookup: CDR1 SNHLY, CDR2 FYNNEI. The V and J ends lost 6 bases and 8 bases, in that order; junction bases with no gene match: 14. Per the authors' pipeline: Amplifying reference gene primers gave estimates of nucleated cell counts. Libraries were prepared by immunoSEQ multiplex PCR; TCRdb keeps only in-frame clonotypes and omits some of them. For V, J and clone size, that table is used; D and trimming come from the DNA. The sample carries 200,000 or so clones, 70% to 85% recorded once.

This sequence was found in a human donor in a cohort sampled during active COVID-19. Material for sequencing was peripheral blood. The chain employs TRBV2 and TRBJ2-4, with TRBD2 matching 9 bases. This CDR3 is CASSKMGGRAFDIQYF. The CDR3 DNA reads as TGTGCCAGCAGCAAAATGGGCGGGAGGGCCTTCGACATTCAGTACTTC. The full variable domain, rest sourced from reference TRBV2 and TRBJ2-4, is EPEVTQTPSHQVTQMGQEVILRCVPISNHLYFYWYRQILGQKVEFLVSFYNNEISEKSEIFDDQFSVERPDGSNFTLKIRSTKLEDSAMYFCASSKMGGRAFDIQYFGAGTRLSVL.